The rows below give T cell receptor beta chains drawn from one sample of a study of human T cells and chemical hapten exposure. TCRdb re-called the RACE reads through MiXCR, storing one row per CDR3 protein. This table has about 84,000 distinct CDR3 sequences, 10% appearing once. The starting material was whole blood, obtained in connection with sensitization to the hapten diphenylcyclopropenone (DPC). The source is a woman between 45 and 60 years old with alopecia areata. Some clones in this sample may be carry-over from other donors' samples. The conserved cysteine and the conserved F or W are not part of the CDR3 here. Each record gives: V gene, J gene, CDR3 protein.

TRBV27	TRBJ2-3	ASSLGGRLSDTQY
TRBV20-1	TRBJ1-5	SARGGQTNQPQH
TRBV24-1	TRBJ2-6	ATSDLKRGESAGANVLT
TRBV6-2/TRBV6-3	TRBJ2-5	ASSARRETQY
TRBV5-5	TRBJ2-7	ASSFILNGHEQY
TRBV29-1	TRBJ2-7	SVAGQGLGGYEQY
TRBV20-1	TRBJ2-3	SAVAAGLSTDTQY
TRBV12-5	TRBJ2-3	ASGSGVRRTDTQY
TRBV2	TRBJ2-1	ASSERTLALSSYNEQF
TRBV20-1	TRBJ2-3	SARADTQY
TRBV5-4	TRBJ2-3	ASSLRQGEDTQY
TRBV5-4	TRBJ2-5	ASSLQGVETQY
TRBV29-1	TRBJ2-1	SVGELAYNEQF
TRBV5-6	TRBJ2-1	ASSTGLDYNEQF
TRBV20-1	TRBJ2-7	SARGLYSSYEQY
TRBV28	TRBJ1-2	ASSLTGRYYGYT
TRBV7-9	TRBJ2-7	ASSLYGTGGHEQY
TRBV5-4	TRBJ2-5	ASSQLSSVSQETQY
TRBV4-2	TRBJ2-1	ASSQDTKTGGDDEQF
TRBV9	TRBJ1-2	ASSPTGKGYGYT
TRBV18	TRBJ2-3	ASADVATGVVDTQY
TRBV10-3	TRBJ2-3	AIDAGTGGTDTQY
TRBV20-1	TRBJ2-3	SASSSSGITDTQY
TRBV2	TRBJ2-5	ASSEETQY
TRBV4-2	TRBJ2-7	ASSQGGQSYEQY
TRBV7-9	TRBJ1-5	ASSFPGGNQPQH
TRBV6-6	TRBJ1-1	ASSYPQGTAGLGTEAF
TRBV6-8	TRBJ2-1	AIWREPVVGGQF
TRBV7-8	TRBJ2-1	ASSDYNEQF
TRBV15	TRBJ2-7	ATQPAGSGYEQY
TRBV20-1	TRBJ1-5	SASDRGLNQPQH
TRBV7-2	TRBJ2-2	ASGAHWNTGELF
TRBV2	TRBJ2-5	ATSVPGVETQY
TRBV7-2	TRBJ2-7	ASSFSSYEQY
TRBV6-2/TRBV6-3	TRBJ2-7	TPRPQGNGSYEQY